The text below deals with one T cell receptor (beta chain). Trimming removed 5 bases from V and 2 bases from J, with 16 bases in between. The CDR3 extends over 17 amino acids. Germline V gene lookup returns CDR1 LGHNA and CDR2 YNFKEQ. Sequencing was performed with immunoSEQ multiplex PCR; in TCRdb, only in-frame clones are kept and a portion is missing. Counted here are approximately 35,000 clones, 76% occurring once; the ten biggest clones make up around 3.4%. Conventional CD4+ T cells were sorted from blood as CD25-low CD127-high cells. The sample originates from a study of regulatory and conventional T cells in RAG deficiency. The same sample was also used in a study of regulatory T cells. That source adds: The primer mix had 52 TRBV and 13 TRBJ primers.

Sequencing was carried out using CD4+ effector T cells sorted from blood. This TCR came from a human donor in good health. This chain joins TRBV4-2 and TRBJ2-6; possibly TRBD1 for D (5 bases). CDR3 DNA: TGTGCCAGCAGCACTCTCCAGGGTTCCGCTGGGGCCAACGTCCTGACTTTC. Protein: CASSTLQGSAGANVLTF.